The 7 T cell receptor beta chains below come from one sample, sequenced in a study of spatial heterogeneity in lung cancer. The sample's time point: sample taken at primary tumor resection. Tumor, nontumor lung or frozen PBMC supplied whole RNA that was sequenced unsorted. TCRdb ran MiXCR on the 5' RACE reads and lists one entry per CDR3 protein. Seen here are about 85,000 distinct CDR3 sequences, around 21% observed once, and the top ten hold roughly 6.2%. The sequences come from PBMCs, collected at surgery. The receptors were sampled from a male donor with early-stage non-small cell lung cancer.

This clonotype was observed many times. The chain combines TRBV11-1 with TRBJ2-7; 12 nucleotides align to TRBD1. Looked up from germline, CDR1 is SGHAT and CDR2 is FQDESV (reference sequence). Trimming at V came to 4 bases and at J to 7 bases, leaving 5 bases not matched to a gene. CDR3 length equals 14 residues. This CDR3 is CASSSGQGAREQYF. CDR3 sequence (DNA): TGTGCCAGCAGCTCGGGACAGGGGGCCCGGGAGCAGTACTTC.

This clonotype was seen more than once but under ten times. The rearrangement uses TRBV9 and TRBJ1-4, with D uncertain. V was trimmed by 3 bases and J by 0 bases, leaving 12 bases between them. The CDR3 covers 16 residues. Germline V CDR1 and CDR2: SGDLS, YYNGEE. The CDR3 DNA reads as TGTGCCAGCAGCGCCAGAAGCCTAGCAACTAATGAAAAACTGTTTTTT. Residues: CASSARSLATNEKLFF.

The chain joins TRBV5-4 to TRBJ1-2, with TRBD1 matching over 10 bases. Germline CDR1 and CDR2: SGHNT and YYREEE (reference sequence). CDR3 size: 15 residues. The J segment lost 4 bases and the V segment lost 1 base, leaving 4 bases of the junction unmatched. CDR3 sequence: CASSLPTGGLYGYTF. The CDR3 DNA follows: TGTGCCAGCAGCTTGCCGACAGGGGGCCTCTATGGCTACACCTTC.

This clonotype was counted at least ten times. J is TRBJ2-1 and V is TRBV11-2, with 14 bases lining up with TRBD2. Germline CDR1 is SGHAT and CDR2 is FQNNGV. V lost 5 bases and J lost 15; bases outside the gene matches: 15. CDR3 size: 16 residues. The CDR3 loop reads CASSLLPGTSGGKLFF. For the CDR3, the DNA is TGTGCCAGCAGCCTACTCCCCGGGACTAGCGGGGGAAAACTGTTCTTC.

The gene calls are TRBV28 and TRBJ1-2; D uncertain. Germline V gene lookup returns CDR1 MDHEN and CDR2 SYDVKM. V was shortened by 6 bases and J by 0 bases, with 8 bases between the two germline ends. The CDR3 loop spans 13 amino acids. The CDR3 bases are TGTGCCAGCAGGACGACTGCTAACTATGGCTACACCTTC. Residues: CASRTTANYGYTF.

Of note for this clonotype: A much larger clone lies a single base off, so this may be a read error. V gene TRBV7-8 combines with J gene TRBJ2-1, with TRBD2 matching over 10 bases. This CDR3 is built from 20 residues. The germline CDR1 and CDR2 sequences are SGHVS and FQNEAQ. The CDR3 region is CDSSLGGGLAALSSYNEQFF. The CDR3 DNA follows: TGTGACAGCAGCTTAGGGGGTGGACTAGCGGCCCTGAGCTCCTACAATGAGCAGTTCTTC.

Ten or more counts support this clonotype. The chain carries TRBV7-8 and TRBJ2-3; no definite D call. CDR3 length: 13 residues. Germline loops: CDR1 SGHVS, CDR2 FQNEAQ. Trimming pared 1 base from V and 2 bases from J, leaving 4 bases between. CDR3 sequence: CASSLGITDTQYF. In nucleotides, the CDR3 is TGTGCCAGCAGCTTAGGGATCACAGATACGCAGTATTTT. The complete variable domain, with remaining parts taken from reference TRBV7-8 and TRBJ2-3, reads GAGVSQSPRYKVAKRGQDVALRCDPISGHVSLFWYQQALGQGPEFLTYFQNEAQLDKSGLPSDRFFAERPEGSVSTLKIQRTQQEDSAVYLCASSLGITDTQYFGPGTRLTVL.